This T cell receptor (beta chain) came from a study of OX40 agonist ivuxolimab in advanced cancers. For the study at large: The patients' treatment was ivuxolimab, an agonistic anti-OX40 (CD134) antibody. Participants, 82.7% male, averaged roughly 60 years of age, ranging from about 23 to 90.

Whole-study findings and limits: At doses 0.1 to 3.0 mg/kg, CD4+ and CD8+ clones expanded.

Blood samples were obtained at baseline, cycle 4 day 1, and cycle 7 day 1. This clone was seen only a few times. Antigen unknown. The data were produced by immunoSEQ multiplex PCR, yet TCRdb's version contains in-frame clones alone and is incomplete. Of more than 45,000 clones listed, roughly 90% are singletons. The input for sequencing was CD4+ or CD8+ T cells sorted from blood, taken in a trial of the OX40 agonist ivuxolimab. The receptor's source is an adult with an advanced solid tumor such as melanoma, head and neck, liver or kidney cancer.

CDR3 residues: CASSLLNTIYF. CDR3 DNA sequence: TGTGCCAGCAGCTTACTGAACACCATATATTTT. The rearrangement joins TRBV13 to TRBJ1-3; D gene unclear. V was shortened by 2 bases and J by 7 bases, with 3 bases between the two germline ends. The CDR3 extends over 11 amino acids. CDR1 PRHDT and CDR2 FYEKMQ come from the germline V gene (reference sequence).